This record concerns one T cell receptor (beta chain) sequence. Its antigen is not yet known. Base qualities were left out, and no much larger clone turns up one base away. The CDR3, from cysteine to phenylalanine, totals 15 residues. Here the CDR3 DNA is all that survives: 45 bases in frame from base 1. After removal of 3 bases from V and 5 bases from J, the junction retains 6 bases not matched to a gene. The germline V gene supplies CDR1 SGHRS and CDR2 YFSETQ. Using the deep immunoSEQ assay, multiplex PCR amplified TCR CDR3 regions from genomic DNA. Extracted genomic DNA from each cell subset was spread evenly across all wells of several immunoSEQ 96-well plates, with each plate serving as a replicate. For sorted subsets, about 0.2 ug genomic DNA, equal to 25,000 to 35,000 T cell genomes, was loaded into each replicate PCR. Purified libraries were measured with a Qubit 3.0 fluorometer, size-checked on a Bioanalyzer 2100, and measured again with the KAPA Library Quantification kit. A separate single-read 150-cycle Illumina NextSeq 550 flow cell was used to sequence each immunoSEQ 96-well plate. Concerning the study's data processing: The immunoSEQ output contained only junctional sequences without quality scores, so filtering could not match that applied to full-length reads. Sequences were annotated with PyIR, a Python wrapper for IgBLAST v1.9, and V/J genes and CDR3 were assigned using IMGT germline references. Reads were filtered out if the reads had weak V/J assignments (E-value above 1e-6), no CDR3, stop codons, out-of-frame junctions, or ambiguous translated residues. V3J clonotypes were defined as sequences sharing the same inferred V gene, J gene, and CDR3 amino acid sequence. The percentage overlap between two repertoires was calculated by dividing the number of shared unique clonotypes by the size of the smaller repertoire. Three approaches were used to assess repertoire richness: RTK rarefaction, the Chao1 estimator, and Recon v2.1 estimates of unobserved clonotypes. Generation probabilities were computed with OLGA for all TCRbeta clonotypes obtained by the gDNA method from a few donors. TCRdb's version of the immuneACCESS table is confined to in-frame rearrangements and falls short of the full clone set. An unresolved V gene accounts for under half of the shortfall where checked; the remainder is of unknown origin. The D gene and trimming were derived from the DNA, and the V and J assignments and clone size from that table. The sample table holds some 2,000,000 clones, of which 85% to 95% were seen once. Roughly 0.13% of the sample is in the top ten clones.

Donors were healthy HIV-negative adults with no recently reported acute infections or vaccinations. All donors were Caucasian adults living in Nashville, Tennessee, USA. CD4+ T cells were enriched through magnetic negative selection, after which naive cells were positively selected on CD45RA and the remaining negative fraction served as the memory subset. Blood was collected by leukapheresis, and PBMCs were isolated by Ficoll-Histopaque density gradient centrifugation and then cryopreserved in liquid nitrogen vapor phase. Purity and quantity of every magnetically sorted T cell population were checked by analytical flow cytometry. Each sorted fraction had its genomic DNA isolated and then quantified by UV absorbance on a Nanodrop 2000c. The data were taken from a study of shared clonotypes between healthy human individuals (dated by TCRdb to the early 2020s). With respect to the entire study: A couple of women and a few men aged 18 to 49 years were included in the cohort. For each donor, three plates each were used for CD4 naive and CD4 memory, two plates were used for CD8 naive, and one plate was used for CD8 memory. Per donor, leukapheresis produced somewhere between about 0.94 and 9.5 billion PBMCs. Blood TCR repertoires of a handful of healthy adults were deeply sequenced to estimate repertoire size and the extent of clonotype sharing between individuals. To increase sequencing depth and limit assay-specific biases, TCR repertoire library preparation and sequencing were carried out by different laboratories using diverse techniques. Paper-wide results and their limitations: Only blood was sampled, and tissue TCR repertoires likely differ from those in blood. Even with the large sequencing depth, rarefaction of the sorted-subset datasets indicated that sequencing was incomplete. Approximately 5% of naive CD4, 3.5% of naive CD8, 2.3% of memory CD4, and about 0.4% of memory CD8 clonotypes were shared across four donors. Pairwise subsampling indicated that sequencing depth was expected to affect the degree of clonotype sharing among donors. Naive subsets generally had larger estimated clonotype richness than memory subsets. Compared with non-shared clonotypes, clonotypes shared by all four sorted-subset donors had higher generation probabilities. The genetic and exposure-history diversity represented was limited by the small number of donors.

The chain is assembled from TRBV5-1 and TRBJ2-7, with 12 middle bases fitting TRBD1. The sequence was collected from a man aged 18 to 35 in good health. The source material was naive CD4+ T cells sorted from blood. Reading the label with the study, this specimen's cell subset or site is: CD45RA+ positively selected. The sequenced DNA is TGCGCCAGCAGCTCACCCGGGACAGGGGGCCACGAGCAGTACTTC. This yields the protein CASSSPGTGGHEQYF.